Listed below are T cell receptor beta chains from one sample, sequenced in a study of shared T cell receptors in the human thymus. Sequencing used immunoSEQ multiplex PCR; TCRdb keeps in-frame clones, though not all of them. The sample lists hundreds of thousands of clones; roughly 86% were seen once. The sample was also linked to a second study, of human thymus T cells.

The sample consisted of thymocytes. These receptors were taken from a boy in the first two years of life with a congenital heart defect. The CDR3 runs from the conserved cysteine through the conserved F or W. D genes are given only for firm matches.

V gene: TRBV19
J gene: TRBJ1-5
D gene: NA
CDR3 DNA: TGTGCCAGTATTTTACTGGGGGGTATTAGCAATCAGCCCCAGCATTTT
CDR3 protein: CASILLGGISNQPQHF

V gene: TRBV4-3
J gene: TRBJ2-7
D gene: TRBD2
CDR3 DNA: TGCGCCAGCAGCCAAGAGGTGACACCCAGCGGGAGGAACTACGAGCAGTACTTC
CDR3 protein: CASSQEVTPSGRNYEQYF

V gene: TRBV5-1
J gene: TRBJ2-7
D gene: NA
CDR3 DNA: TGCGCCAGCAGCTCTGAAGGGGCGACACGGTCCTACGAGCAGTACTTC
CDR3 protein: CASSSEGATRSYEQYF

V gene: TRBV19
J gene: TRBJ2-1
D gene: TRBD1
CDR3 DNA: TGTGCCAGTAGTATAAACGGGACGAGGGGGCACAATGAGCAGTTCTTC
CDR3 protein: CASSINGTRGHNEQFF

V gene: TRBV30
J gene: TRBJ1-2
D gene: TRBD1
CDR3 DNA: TGTGCCTGGATCCCACGGACAGGGGAGGCTAACTATGGCTACACCTTC
CDR3 protein: CAWIPRTGEANYGYTF

V gene: TRBV7-9
J gene: TRBJ2-7
D gene: TRBD1
CDR3 DNA: TGTGCCAGCAGCTCCTCCGGGACAGAAGTGGGGCAGTACTTC
CDR3 protein: CASSSSGTEVGQYF

V gene: TRBV18
J gene: TRBJ2-7
D gene: NA
CDR3 DNA: TGTGCCAGCTCACCAGCGGGACGGTCCTACGAGCAGTACTTC
CDR3 protein: CASSPAGRSYEQYF

V gene: TRBV27
J gene: TRBJ1-2
D gene: TRBD1
CDR3 DNA: TGTGCCAGCAGTCCGAAATCGGACAGGGTAGCCCCAGCTAACTATGGCTACACCTTC
CDR3 protein: CASSPKSDRVAPANYGYTF

V gene: TRBV7-8
J gene: TRBJ1-2
D gene: NA
CDR3 DNA: TGTGCCAGCAGCTCTGACAGGATGGATGGCTACACCTTC
CDR3 protein: CASSSDRMDGYTF

V gene: TRBV6-5
J gene: TRBJ2-7
D gene: TRBD2
CDR3 DNA: TGTGCCAGCAGTTCCCGGAGAGGACTAGTGTCCTACGAGCAGTACTTC
CDR3 protein: CASSSRRGLVSYEQYF

V gene: TRBV7-8
J gene: TRBJ1-4
D gene: NA
CDR3 DNA: TGTGCCAGCACCCAAAGGGGATGGCGGGAGGATAATGAAAAACTGTTTTTT
CDR3 protein: CASTQRGWREDNEKLFF

V gene: TRBV27
J gene: TRBJ2-7
D gene: TRBD1
CDR3 DNA: TGTGCCAGCAGAAATTCGGGACAGCCTTACGAGCAGTACTTC
CDR3 protein: CASRNSGQPYEQYF

V gene: TRBV28
J gene: TRBJ1-1
D gene: TRBD1
CDR3 DNA: TGTGCCAGCAGTTCTGGAGGTTGGGGGACAGGGGGAATTGACACTGAAGCTTTCTTT
CDR3 protein: CASSSGGWGTGGIDTEAFF

V gene: TRBV19
J gene: TRBJ1-5
D gene: NA
CDR3 DNA: TGTGCCAGTAGTACCCTTTTCCCCCCACGGGACATCAGTTTGAATCAGCCCCAGCATTTT
CDR3 protein: CASSTLFPPRDISLNQPQHF

V gene: TRBV28
J gene: TRBJ2-3
D gene: TRBD2
CDR3 DNA: TGTGCCACGAGTTTGATGAACGGGGGGTTAGCCACAGATACGCAGTATTTT
CDR3 protein: CATSLMNGGLATDTQYF

V gene: TRBV4-3
J gene: TRBJ2-7
D gene: NA
CDR3 DNA: TGCGCCAGCAGCCAAGTCTTTCGGGAGAGCTCCTACGAGCAGTACTTC
CDR3 protein: CASSQVFRESSYEQYF

V gene: TRBV27
J gene: TRBJ2-1
D gene: TRBD2
CDR3 DNA: TGTGCCAGCAGTTTATCAGCTAGCGGGGCGTCCTACAATGAGCAGTTCTTC
CDR3 protein: CASSLSASGASYNEQFF

V gene: TRBV5-1
J gene: TRBJ2-3
D gene: NA
CDR3 DNA: TGCGCCAGCAGCTTTGAGGGGGACAGCACAGATACGCAGTATTTT
CDR3 protein: CASSFEGDSTDTQYF

V gene: TRBV4-1
J gene: TRBJ1-6
D gene: TRBD1
CDR3 DNA: TGCGCCAGCAGCCCGCACGGGACAGCCGCGAATTCCCCCCTCCACTTT
CDR3 protein: CASSPHGTAANSPLHF

V gene: TRBV6-6
J gene: TRBJ1-1
D gene: NA
CDR3 DNA: TGTGCCAGCCCGGGGGGCACTGAAGCTTTCTTT
CDR3 protein: CASPGGTEAFF

V gene: TRBV4-3
J gene: TRBJ2-3
D gene: NA
CDR3 DNA: TGCGCCAGCAGCCAAGTAGCGGCTAGCACAGATACGCAGTATTTT
CDR3 protein: CASSQVAASTDTQYF

V gene: TRBV6-5
J gene: TRBJ1-2
D gene: NA
CDR3 DNA: TGTGCCAGCAGTTACTCTCGCAGGGGAATAGATGGCTACACCTTC
CDR3 protein: CASSYSRRGIDGYTF

V gene: TRBV7-6
J gene: TRBJ2-7
D gene: NA
CDR3 DNA: TGTGCCAGCAGCTTTAATACAGGTTTCGACGAGCAGTACTTC
CDR3 protein: CASSFNTGFDEQYF

V gene: TRBV7-2
J gene: TRBJ1-2
D gene: TRBD1
CDR3 DNA: TGTGCCAGCAGCTCGCTCCCATCTTCCGGTAGACAGGGGGGGAGTGGCTACACCTTC
CDR3 protein: CASSSLPSSGRQGGSGYTF

V gene: TRBV27
J gene: TRBJ2-1
D gene: NA
CDR3 DNA: TGTGCCAGCAGTTTAAGACAGGCGGAGCCCTACAATGAGCAGTTCTTC
CDR3 protein: CASSLRQAEPYNEQFF

V gene: TRBV30
J gene: TRBJ2-7
D gene: NA
CDR3 DNA: TGTGCCTGGAGTGTGTCGGGAGTTGGCCCTTACGAGCAGTACTTC
CDR3 protein: CAWSVSGVGPYEQYF